Each of the 10 T cell receptor beta chains below was sequenced from the same sample in a study of T cells after yellow fever vaccination. TCRdb reanalysed the 5' RACE reads using MiXCR and keeps one entry per CDR3 protein. Found here are some 300,000 distinct CDR3 sequences, around a tenth of them singletons; the top ten hold under 4%. The sample here was CD4+ T cells sorted from PBMCs, taken 45 days after the yellow fever booster vaccination. Receptors originate from a man aged 18 to 35 who received the YFV17D yellow fever vaccine.

The V and J genes are TRBV7-2 and TRBJ1-1; 9 bases fit TRBD1. Per the germline V gene, CDR1 is SGHTA and CDR2 is FQGNSA. Trimming at V came to 5 bases and at J to 5 bases, leaving 12 bases not matched to a gene. The CDR3 contains 16 residues. In DNA, the CDR3 is TGTGCCAGCAGCACAACCGGGACAGGGTTTAATACTGAAGCTTTCTTT. Its protein product is CASSTTGTGFNTEAFF.

The chain's CDR3 is CASSYDRGPTEAFF. CDR3 nucleotides: TGTGCCAGCAGTTACGACAGGGGTCCTACTGAAGCTTTCTTT. The chain employs TRBV6-5 and TRBJ1-1; 8 nucleotides align to TRBD1. The CDR3 runs 14 residues. Trimming took 2 bases from V and 5 from J; bases not matched to a gene: 4. The germline CDR1 and CDR2 sequences are MNHEY and SVGAGI.

V is TRBV4-3 and J is TRBJ2-3; D remains unclear. The CDR3 has 14 amino acids. Deletions cut 1 base from V and 1 base from J, with 6 bases between. Germline V lookup: CDR1 LGHNA, CDR2 YSLEER. This CDR3 reads CASSQAWGTDTQYF. For the CDR3, the DNA is TGCGCCAGCAGCCAAGCCTGGGGCACAGATACGCAGTATTTT.

CDR3 DNA sequence: TGTGCCAGCAGCTTGGACCCAGGGTTAGTCCAAGAGACCCAGTACTTC. As protein: CASSLDPGLVQETQYF. The chain joins TRBV11-2 to TRBJ2-5, with D tentatively TRBD1 (5 bases). This CDR3 has 16 amino acids. Germline CDR1 is SGHAT and CDR2 is FQNNGV. Trimming took 3 bases from V and 1 from J, leaving 15 bases between them.

The chain uses TRBV6-6 and TRBJ2-1, with TRBD1 identical over 9 bases. From germline, CDR1 is MNHNY and CDR2 SVGAGI (reference sequence). The CDR3 loop spans 15 amino acids. The J segment lost 12 bases and the V segment lost 2 bases, leaving 11 bases of the junction unmatched. The CDR3 nucleotides read TGTGCCAGCAGTTACCACAGGGGGCCCGTAATGTGGCAGTTCTTC. Encoded protein: CASSYHRGPVMWQFF.

The chain has TRBV7-2 and TRBJ1-4; no reliable D call. V gave up 5 bases and J gave up 3 bases, with 4 bases separating them. This CDR3 is built from 12 residues. CDR1 is SGHTA and CDR2 is FQGNSA in the germline V gene. The CDR3 loop is CASSHANEKLFF. CDR3 in DNA: TGTGCCAGCAGCCACGCTAATGAAAAACTGTTTTTT.

V usage is TRBV4-2 and J usage is TRBJ1-2, with D uncertain. The CDR3 totals 17 residues. The V and J ends lost 0 bases and 3 bases respectively, with 17 bases between them. In germline, CDR1 is LGHNA, CDR2 YNFKEQ. This chain's CDR3 is CASSQDPGPVRDYGYTF. The CDR3 DNA is TGTGCCAGCAGCCAAGACCCGGGTCCCGTGAGGGACTATGGCTACACCTTC.

On this clonotype: Given a much more abundant clone one base away, this may be a read error. The chain links TRBV11-2 to TRBJ2-6, with D unclear. Germline V CDR1 and CDR2: SGHAT, FQNNGV. The V end lost 5 bases, the J end lost 0 bases, and 5 bases lay between the germline ends. The CDR3 spans 14 residues. The CDR3: CASSRNSGANVLTF. The CDR3 DNA reads as TGTGCCAGCAGCCGGAACTCTGGGGCCAACGTCCTGACTTTC.

This clonotype was seen repeatedly, ten times or more. This chain joins TRBV6-2 or TRBV6-3 and TRBJ2-5; D ambiguous. The CDR3 has 12 amino acids. Trimming shortened V by 2 bases and J by 5 bases, and 6 bases separated the two germline ends. CDR1 is MNHEY, CDR2 SVGEGT, per germline. The DNA of the CDR3 is TGTGCCAGCAGTTACGTTGGGGAGACCCAGTACTTC. This gives the protein CASSYVGETQYF.

This clonotype appeared a few times. The chain joins TRBV23-1 to TRBJ1-5; 10 bases map to TRBD1. TRBV23-1 is given ORF status, its function remaining uncertain. This CDR3 region has 17 residues. V trimming: 7 bases; J trimming: 3 bases; junction bases outside the gene matches: 12. The CDR3 DNA is TGCGCCAGCACCGGGACAGGGGAAGATGGGGCCAATCAGCCCCAGCATTTT. Protein product: CASTGTGEDGANQPQHF.